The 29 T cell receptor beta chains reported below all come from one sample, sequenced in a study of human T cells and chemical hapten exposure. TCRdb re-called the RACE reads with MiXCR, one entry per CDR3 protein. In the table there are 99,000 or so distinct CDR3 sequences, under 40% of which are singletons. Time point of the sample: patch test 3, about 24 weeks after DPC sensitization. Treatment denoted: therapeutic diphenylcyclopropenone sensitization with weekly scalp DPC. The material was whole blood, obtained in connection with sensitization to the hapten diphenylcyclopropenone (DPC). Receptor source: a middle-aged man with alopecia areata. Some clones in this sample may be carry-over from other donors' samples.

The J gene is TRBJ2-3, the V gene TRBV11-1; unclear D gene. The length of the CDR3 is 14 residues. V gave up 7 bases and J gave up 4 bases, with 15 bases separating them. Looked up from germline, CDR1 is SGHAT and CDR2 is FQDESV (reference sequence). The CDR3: CASILSPGSDTQYF. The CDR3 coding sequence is TGTGCCAGCATCCTTAGTCCCGGATCAGATACGCAGTATTTT.

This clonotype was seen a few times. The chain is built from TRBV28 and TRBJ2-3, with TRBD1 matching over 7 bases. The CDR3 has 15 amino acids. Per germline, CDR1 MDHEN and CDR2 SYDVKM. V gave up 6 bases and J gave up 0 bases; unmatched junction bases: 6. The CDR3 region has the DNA TGTGCCAGCAGCCCAGGACAGGCTAGCACAGATACGCAGTATTTT. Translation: CASSPGQASTDTQYF.

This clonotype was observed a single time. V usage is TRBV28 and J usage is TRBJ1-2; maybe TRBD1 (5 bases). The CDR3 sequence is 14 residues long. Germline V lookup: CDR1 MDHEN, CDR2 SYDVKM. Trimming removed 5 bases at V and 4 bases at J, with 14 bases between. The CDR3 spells CASSVPGPSYGYTF. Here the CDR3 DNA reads TGTGCCAGCAGTGTGCCGGGACCGAGCTATGGCTACACCTTC.

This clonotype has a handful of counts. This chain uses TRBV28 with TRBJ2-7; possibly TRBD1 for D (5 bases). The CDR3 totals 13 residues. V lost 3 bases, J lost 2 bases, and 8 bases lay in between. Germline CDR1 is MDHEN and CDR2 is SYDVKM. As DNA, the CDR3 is TGTGCCAGCAGTTTCCCAGGGCCCTACGAGCAGTACTTC. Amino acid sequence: CASSFPGPYEQYF.

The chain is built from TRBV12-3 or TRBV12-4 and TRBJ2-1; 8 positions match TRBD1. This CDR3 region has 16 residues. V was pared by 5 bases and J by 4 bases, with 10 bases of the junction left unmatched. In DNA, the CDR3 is TGTGCCAGCAGTCTTACGGACAGGGCCGCTTACAATGAGCAGTTCTTC. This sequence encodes CASSLTDRAAYNEQFF.

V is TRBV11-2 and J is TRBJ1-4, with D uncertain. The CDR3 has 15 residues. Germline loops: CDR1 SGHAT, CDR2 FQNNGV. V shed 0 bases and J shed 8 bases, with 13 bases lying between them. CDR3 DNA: TGTGCCAGCAGCTTAGAGGCGCTCCCTAGGGAAAAACTGTTTTTT. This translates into CASSLEALPREKLFF. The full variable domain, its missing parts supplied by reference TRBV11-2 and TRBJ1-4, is EAGVAQSPRYKIIEKRQSVAFWCNPISGHATLYWYQQILGQGPKLLIQFQNNGVVDDSQLPKDRFSAERLKGVDSTLKIQPAKLEDSAVYLCASSLEALPREKLFFGSGTQLSVL.

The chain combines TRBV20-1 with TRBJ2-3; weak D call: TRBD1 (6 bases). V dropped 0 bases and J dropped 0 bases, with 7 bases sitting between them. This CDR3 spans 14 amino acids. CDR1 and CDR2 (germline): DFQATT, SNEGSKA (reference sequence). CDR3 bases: TGCAGTGCTAGAGACAGGGGTAGCACAGATACGCAGTATTTT. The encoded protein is CSARDRGSTDTQYF.

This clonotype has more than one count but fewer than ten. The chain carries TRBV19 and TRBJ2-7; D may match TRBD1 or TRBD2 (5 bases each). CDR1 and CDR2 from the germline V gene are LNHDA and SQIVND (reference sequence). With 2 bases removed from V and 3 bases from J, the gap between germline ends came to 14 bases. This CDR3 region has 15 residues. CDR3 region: CASSIRDGSVYEQYF. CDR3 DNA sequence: TGTGCCAGTAGTATACGGGACGGTTCGGTCTACGAGCAGTACTTC.

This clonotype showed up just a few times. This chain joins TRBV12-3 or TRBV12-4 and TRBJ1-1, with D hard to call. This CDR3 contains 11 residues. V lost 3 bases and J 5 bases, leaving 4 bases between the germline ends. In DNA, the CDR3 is TGTGCCAGCAGTTTCAAAACTGAAGCTTTCTTT. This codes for CASSFKTEAFF.

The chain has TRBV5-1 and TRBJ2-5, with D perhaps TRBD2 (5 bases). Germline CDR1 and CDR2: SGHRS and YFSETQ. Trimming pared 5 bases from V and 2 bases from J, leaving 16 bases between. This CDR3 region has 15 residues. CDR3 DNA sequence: TGCGCCAGCAGTCGAGGGCTGACCCATCAAGAGACCCAGTACTTC. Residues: CASSRGLTHQETQYF.

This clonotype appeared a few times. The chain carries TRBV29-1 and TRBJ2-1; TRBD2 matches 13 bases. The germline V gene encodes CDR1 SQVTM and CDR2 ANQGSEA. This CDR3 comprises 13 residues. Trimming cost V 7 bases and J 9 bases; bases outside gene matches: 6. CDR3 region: CSAGLAGVGEQFF. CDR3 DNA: TGCAGCGCCGGACTAGCGGGAGTAGGTGAGCAGTTCTTC.

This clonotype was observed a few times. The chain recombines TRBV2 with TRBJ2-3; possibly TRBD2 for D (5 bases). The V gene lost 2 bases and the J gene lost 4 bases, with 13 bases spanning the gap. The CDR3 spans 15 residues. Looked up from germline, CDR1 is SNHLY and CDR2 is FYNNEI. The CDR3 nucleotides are TGTGCCAGCAGTGAACAAGCTGGGCGGGCAGATACGCAGTATTTT. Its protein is CASSEQAGRADTQYF.

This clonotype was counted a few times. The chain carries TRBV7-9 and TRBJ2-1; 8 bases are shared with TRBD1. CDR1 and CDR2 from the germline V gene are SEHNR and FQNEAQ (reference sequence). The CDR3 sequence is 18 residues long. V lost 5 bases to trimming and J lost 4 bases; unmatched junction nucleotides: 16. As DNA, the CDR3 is TGTGCCAGCAGCCCTAGGACAGGGTCGAGCTCGTATTACAATGAGCAGTTCTTC. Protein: CASSPRTGSSSYYNEQFF.

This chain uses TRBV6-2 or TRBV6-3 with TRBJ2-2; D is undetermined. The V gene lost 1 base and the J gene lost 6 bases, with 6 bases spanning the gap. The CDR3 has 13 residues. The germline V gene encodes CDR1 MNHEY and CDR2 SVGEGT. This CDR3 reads CASSYFISGELFF. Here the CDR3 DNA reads TGTGCCAGCAGTTACTTTATTTCCGGGGAGCTGTTTTTT.

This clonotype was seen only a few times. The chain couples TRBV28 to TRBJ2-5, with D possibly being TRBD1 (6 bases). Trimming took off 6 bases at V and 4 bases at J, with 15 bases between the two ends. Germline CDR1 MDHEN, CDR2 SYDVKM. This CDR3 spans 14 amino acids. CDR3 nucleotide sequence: TGTGCCAGCAGCCGCGGTCAGGGGAGAGAGACCCAGTACTTC. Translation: CASSRGQGRETQYF.

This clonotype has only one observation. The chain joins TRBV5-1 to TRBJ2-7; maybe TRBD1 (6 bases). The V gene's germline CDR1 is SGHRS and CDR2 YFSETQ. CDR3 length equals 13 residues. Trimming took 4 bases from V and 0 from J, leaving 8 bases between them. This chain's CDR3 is CASSRDNSYEQYF. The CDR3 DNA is TGCGCCAGCAGCAGGGACAACTCCTACGAGCAGTACTTC.

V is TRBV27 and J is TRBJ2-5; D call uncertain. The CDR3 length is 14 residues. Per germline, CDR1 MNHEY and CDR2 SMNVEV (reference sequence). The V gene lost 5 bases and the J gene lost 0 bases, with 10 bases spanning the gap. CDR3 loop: CASSKSRNQETQYF. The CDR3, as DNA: TGTGCCAGCAGTAAAAGCAGGAACCAAGAGACCCAGTACTTC.

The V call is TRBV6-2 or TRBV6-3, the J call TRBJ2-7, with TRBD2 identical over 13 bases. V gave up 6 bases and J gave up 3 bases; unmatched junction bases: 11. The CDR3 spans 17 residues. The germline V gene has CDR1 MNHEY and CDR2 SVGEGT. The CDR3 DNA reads TGTGCCAGCAGAGAGGAAACTAGCGGGAGGGCCAACTACGAGCAGTACGTC. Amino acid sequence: CASREETSGRANYEQYV.

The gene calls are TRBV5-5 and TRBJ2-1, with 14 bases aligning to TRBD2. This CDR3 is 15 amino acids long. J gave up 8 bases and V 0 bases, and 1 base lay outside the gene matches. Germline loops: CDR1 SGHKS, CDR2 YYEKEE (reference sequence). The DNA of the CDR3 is TGTGCCAGCAGCTTGGGACTAGCGGGGGGGTATGAGCAGTTCTTC. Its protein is CASSLGLAGGYEQFF.

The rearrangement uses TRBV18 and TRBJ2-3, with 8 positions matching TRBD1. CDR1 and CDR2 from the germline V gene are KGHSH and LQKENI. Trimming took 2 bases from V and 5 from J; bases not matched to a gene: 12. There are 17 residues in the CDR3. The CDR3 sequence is CASSPTTGQVGLDTQYF. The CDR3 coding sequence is TGTGCCAGCTCACCAACAACGGGACAGGTCGGGTTAGATACGCAGTATTTT.

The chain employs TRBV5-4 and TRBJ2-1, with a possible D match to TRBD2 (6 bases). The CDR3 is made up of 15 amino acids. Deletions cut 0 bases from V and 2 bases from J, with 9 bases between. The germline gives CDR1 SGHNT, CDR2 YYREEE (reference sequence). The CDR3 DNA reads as TGTGCCAGCAGCTTGGATAGCGGCACCTACAATGAGCAGTTCTTC. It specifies CASSLDSGTYNEQFF.

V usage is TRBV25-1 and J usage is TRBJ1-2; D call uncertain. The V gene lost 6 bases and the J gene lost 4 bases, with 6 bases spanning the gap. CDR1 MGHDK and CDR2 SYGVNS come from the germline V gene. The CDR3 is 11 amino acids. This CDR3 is CASREGYGYTF. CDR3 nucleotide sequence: TGTGCCAGCAGGGAGGGCTATGGCTACACCTTC.

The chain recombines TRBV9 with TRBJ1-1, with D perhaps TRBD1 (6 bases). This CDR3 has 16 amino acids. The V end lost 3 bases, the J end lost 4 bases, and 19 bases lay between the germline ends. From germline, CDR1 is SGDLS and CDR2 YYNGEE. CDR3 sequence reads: CASSADMGTRPTEAFF. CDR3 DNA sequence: TGTGCCAGCAGCGCCGATATGGGGACACGGCCCACTGAAGCTTTCTTT.

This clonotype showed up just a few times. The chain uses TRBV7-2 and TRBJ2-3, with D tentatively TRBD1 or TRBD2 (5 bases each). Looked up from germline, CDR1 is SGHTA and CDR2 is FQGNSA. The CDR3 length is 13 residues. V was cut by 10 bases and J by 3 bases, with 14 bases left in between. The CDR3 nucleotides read TGTGCCACCCGGGACCCCCGGACAGATACGCAGTATTTT. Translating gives CATRDPRTDTQYF.

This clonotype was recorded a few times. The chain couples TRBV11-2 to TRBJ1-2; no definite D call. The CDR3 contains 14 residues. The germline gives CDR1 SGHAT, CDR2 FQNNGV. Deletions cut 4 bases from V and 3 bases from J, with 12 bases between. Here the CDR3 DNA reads TGTGCCAGCAGCTCGGACGGAAGTCACTATGGCTACACCTTC. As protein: CASSSDGSHYGYTF.

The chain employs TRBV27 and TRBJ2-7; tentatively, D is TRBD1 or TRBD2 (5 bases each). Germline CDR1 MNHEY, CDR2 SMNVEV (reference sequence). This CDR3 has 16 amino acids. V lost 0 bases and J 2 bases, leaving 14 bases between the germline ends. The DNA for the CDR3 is TGTGCCAGCAGTTTATCGGGCTGGGACCAGACCTACGAGCAGTACTTC. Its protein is CASSLSGWDQTYEQYF.

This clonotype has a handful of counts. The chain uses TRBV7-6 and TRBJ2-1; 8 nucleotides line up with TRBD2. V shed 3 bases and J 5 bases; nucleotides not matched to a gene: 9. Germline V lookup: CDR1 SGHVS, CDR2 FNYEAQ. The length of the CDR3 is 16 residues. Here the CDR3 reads CASSFEAGAGNNEQFF. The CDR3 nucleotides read TGTGCCAGCAGCTTCGAAGCGGGAGCCGGCAACAATGAGCAGTTCTTC.

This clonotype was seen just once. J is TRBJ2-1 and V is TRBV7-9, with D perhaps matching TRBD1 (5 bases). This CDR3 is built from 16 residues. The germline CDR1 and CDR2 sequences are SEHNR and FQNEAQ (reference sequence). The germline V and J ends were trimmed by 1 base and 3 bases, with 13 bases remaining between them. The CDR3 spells CASSLVTGVNYNEQFF. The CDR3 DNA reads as TGTGCCAGCAGCTTAGTTACAGGAGTAAACTACAATGAGCAGTTCTTC.

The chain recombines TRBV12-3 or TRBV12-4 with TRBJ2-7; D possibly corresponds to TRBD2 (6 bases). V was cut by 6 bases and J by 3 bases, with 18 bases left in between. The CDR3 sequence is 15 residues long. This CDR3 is CASSIGDFTFYEQYF. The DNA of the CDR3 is TGTGCCAGCAGCATCGGGGACTTCACCTTCTACGAGCAGTACTTC.